The 15 T cell receptor beta chains given below trace back to one sample, sequenced in a study of cytomegalovirus exposure and HLA in healthy donors. The PCR used 60 Vbeta and 13 Jbeta primers. Data came from immunoSEQ multiplex PCR; TCRdb stores just in-frame clones and leaves some out. The table lists about 160,000 clones, about 84% of them singletons. Sequenced sample: PBMCs. The origin of the receptors is a man over 45 in good health and CMV-seropositive.

The V call is TRBV7-9, the J call TRBJ2-5, with TRBD1 matching 9 bases. The CDR3 runs 14 residues. Losses at the gene ends were 5 bases for V and 4 bases for J; bases not matched to a gene: 5. Germline CDR1 reads SEHNR; CDR2 reads FQNEAQ (reference sequence). CDR3 sequence: CASSLGQGIETQYF. The DNA of the CDR3 is TGTGCCAGCAGCCTGGGACAGGGAATAGAGACCCAGTACTTC. The full variable domain, with the rest looked up from reference TRBV7-9 and TRBJ2-5, is DTGVSQNPRHKITKRGQNVTFRCDPISEHNRLYWYRQTLGQGPEFLTYFQNEAQLEKSRLLSDRFSAERPKGSFSTLEIQRTEQGDSAMYLCASSLGQGIETQYFGPGTRLLVL.

This chain connects TRBV9 to TRBJ1-3, with D possibly TRBD1 on 5 matching bases. Trimming stripped 4 bases from V and 0 bases from J, with 14 bases between. Germline V gene lookup returns CDR1 SGDLS and CDR2 YYNGEE. CDR3 length: 16 amino acids. CDR3 sequence (DNA): TGTGCCAGCAGCCCCCTTCACAGGATCTCTGGAAACACCATATATTTT. Translating gives CASSPLHRISGNTIYF.

The chain is built from TRBV4-1 and TRBJ1-3, with 8 nucleotides matching TRBD1. The CDR3 runs to 15 residues. The ends lost 4 bases at V and 0 bases at J; junction bases unmatched: 2. Germline CDR1 and CDR2: MGHRA and YSYEKL. The chain's CDR3 is CASSPTGVSGNTIYF. The CDR3 DNA reads as TGCGCCAGCAGCCCGACAGGGGTCTCTGGAAACACCATATATTTT.

Note on this clone: This specimen includes other DNA sequences encoding the same CDR3. The chain recombines TRBV7-9 with TRBJ1-1, with 8 bases fitting TRBD1. The germline V gene has CDR1 SEHNR and CDR2 FQNEAQ (reference sequence). The CDR3 consists of 14 residues. Trimming at V came to 5 bases and at J to 6 bases, leaving 8 bases not matched to a gene. The CDR3 loop is CASSPGQVFAEAFF. Written as DNA, the CDR3 is TGTGCCAGCAGCCCGGGACAGGTTTTCGCTGAAGCTTTCTTT.

The chain uses TRBV23-1 and TRBJ1-3; 7 positions match TRBD1. TRBV23-1 qualifies as an ORF whose function is uncertain. V gave up 7 bases and J gave up 0 bases; unmatched junction bases: 9. This CDR3 is 16 amino acids long. CDR3 amino acids: CASMGSPGGSGNTIYF. The CDR3 DNA sequence: TGCGCCAGCATGGGGTCCCCAGGGGGCTCTGGAAACACCATATATTTT.

This sequence joins TRBV18 and TRBJ1-5; D may be TRBD1 (6 bases). The V end lost 4 bases, the J end lost 6 bases, and 7 bases lay between the germline ends. This CDR3 has 12 residues. Germline V gene data show CDR1 as KGHSH and CDR2 as LQKENI. CDR3 in amino acids: CASSLGAQPQHF. CDR3 bases: TGTGCCAGCTCACTGGGGGCTCAGCCCCAGCATTTT.

The rearrangement links TRBV27 to TRBJ2-1, with unresolved D. The CDR3 runs to 13 residues. Trimming pared 10 bases from V and 3 bases from J, leaving 13 bases between. CDR1 MNHEY and CDR2 SMNVEV come from the germline V gene (reference sequence). DNA of the CDR3: TGTGCCACTATCTCCGATGGCTACAATGAGCAGTTCTTC. Its translation is CATISDGYNEQFF.

V usage is TRBV27 and J usage is TRBJ1-1; 8 positions agree with TRBD1. The CDR3 extends over 14 amino acids. Germline CDR1 reads MNHEY; CDR2 reads SMNVEV (reference sequence). The trim removed 7 bases at V and 4 bases at J, leaving 8 bases unmatched. Here the CDR3 reads CASTPGGWGTEAFF. The DNA of the CDR3 is TGTGCCAGCACGCCAGGGGGCTGGGGCACTGAAGCTTTCTTT.

The chain links TRBV5-5 to TRBJ2-3; D gene unclear. This CDR3 region has 13 residues. Germline V gene lookup returns CDR1 SGHKS and CDR2 YYEKEE (reference sequence). Trimming took 0 bases from V and 5 from J, leaving 7 bases between them. CDR3 residues: CASSLDTVDTQYF. The CDR3 region has the DNA TGTGCCAGCAGCTTGGATACGGTAGATACGCAGTATTTT.

The J gene is TRBJ1-3, the V gene TRBV25-1; no reliable D call. From germline, CDR1 is MGHDK and CDR2 SYGVNS. The CDR3 covers 16 residues. V lost 8 bases and J lost 0, with 17 bases in between. The CDR3 here is CASGPHAFNSGNTIYF. In nucleotides, the CDR3 is TGTGCCAGCGGGCCACATGCCTTCAACTCTGGAAACACCATATATTTT.

This sequence joins TRBV7-2 and TRBJ2-7, with D perhaps matching TRBD2 (6 bases). Trimming removed 8 bases from V and 0 bases from J, with 17 bases in between. The V gene's germline CDR1 is SGHTA and CDR2 FQGNSA. This CDR3 spans 15 amino acids. The CDR3 loop reads CASASYRDFSYEQYF. The CDR3 nucleotides read TGTGCCAGCGCGTCGTACCGGGACTTCTCCTACGAGCAGTACTTC.

The V call is TRBV27, the J call TRBJ2-3; tentatively, D is TRBD1 (6 bases). The V end was cut by 2 bases, the J end by 4 bases, with 13 bases between. Germline CDR1 reads MNHEY; CDR2 reads SMNVEV (reference sequence). There are 15 residues in the CDR3. The CDR3 here is CASSLIGQGSDTQYF. As DNA, the CDR3 is TGTGCCAGCAGTTTAATAGGGCAGGGGTCAGATACGCAGTATTTT.

V and J are TRBV6-5 and TRBJ1-1; D ambiguous. The CDR3 has 11 residues. Germline CDR1 is MNHEY and CDR2 is SVGAGI. With 10 bases removed from V and 7 bases from J, the gap between germline ends came to 13 bases. The CDR3 loop is CATMGGLEAFF. In nucleotides, the CDR3 is TGTGCCACGATGGGAGGTCTTGAAGCTTTCTTT.

The rearrangement uses TRBV5-1 and TRBJ1-1; TRBD1 agrees at 7 bases. The CDR3 totals 15 residues. Trimming at V came to 2 bases and at J to 1 base, leaving 5 bases not matched to a gene. Germline V gives CDR1 SGHRS, CDR2 YFSETQ. The CDR3 here is CASSLRGQPNTEAFF. The DNA of the CDR3 is TGCGCCAGCAGCTTAAGGGGACAGCCGAACACTGAAGCTTTCTTT.

This clone was detected only a few times. The chain employs TRBV27 and TRBJ2-7; 8 bases map to TRBD1. Germline loops: CDR1 MNHEY, CDR2 SMNVEV (reference sequence). V dropped 6 bases and J dropped 7; count of bases not matched to a gene: 14. CDR3 length: 15 residues. The CDR3 bases are TGTGCCAGCAGGCCAGCAGGGGGCGAATACGGGGAGCAGTACTTC. This sequence encodes CASRPAGGEYGEQYF.